This TCR beta chain was captured in a study of patients and donors after allogeneic stem cell transplantation. TCRdb analysed the RT-PCR reads with MiXCR anew, one entry per CDR3 protein. Of some 880,000 distinct CDR3 sequences listed, 15% to 20% were seen once; the top ten hold 6%. There are a few counts of this clonotype. The CDR3 is 14 residues long. Germline CDR1 is MNHEY and CDR2 is SVGAGI. The J segment lost 6 bases and the V segment lost 4 bases, leaving 5 bases of the junction unmatched. This TCR derives from a human donor who was either an allogeneic HSCT recipient or a stem cell or donor lymphocyte infusion donor (not recorded which). It is not recorded whose cells these are; they may come from a transplant donor. The chain combines TRBV6-5 with TRBJ2-1; TRBD2 matches 8 bases. Source material: blood, either unsorted or a sorted T cell fraction (not recorded which). CDR3 loop: CASSSGGTSNEQFF. For the CDR3, the DNA is TGTGCCAGCAGTTCGGGCGGGACTAGCAATGAGCAGTTCTTC.